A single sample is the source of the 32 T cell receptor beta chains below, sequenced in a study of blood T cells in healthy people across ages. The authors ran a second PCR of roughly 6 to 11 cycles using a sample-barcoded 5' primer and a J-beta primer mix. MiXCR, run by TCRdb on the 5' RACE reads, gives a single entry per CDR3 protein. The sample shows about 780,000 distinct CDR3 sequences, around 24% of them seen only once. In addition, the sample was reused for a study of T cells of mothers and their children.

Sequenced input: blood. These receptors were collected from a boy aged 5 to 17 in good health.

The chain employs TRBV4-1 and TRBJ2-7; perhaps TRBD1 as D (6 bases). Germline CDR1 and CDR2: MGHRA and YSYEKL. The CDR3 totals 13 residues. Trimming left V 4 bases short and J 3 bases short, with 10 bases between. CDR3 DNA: TGCGCCAGCAGCCCCTGGACAGACTACGAGCAGTACTTC. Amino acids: CASSPWTDYEQYF.

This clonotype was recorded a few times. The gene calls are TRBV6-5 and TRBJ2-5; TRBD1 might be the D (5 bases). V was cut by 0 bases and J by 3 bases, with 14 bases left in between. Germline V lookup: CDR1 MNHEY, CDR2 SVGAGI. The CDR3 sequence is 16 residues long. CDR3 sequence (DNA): TGTGCCAGCAGTTACTCAGTTGGCGCAGGGAAAGAGACCCAGTACTTC. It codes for CASSYSVGAGKETQYF.

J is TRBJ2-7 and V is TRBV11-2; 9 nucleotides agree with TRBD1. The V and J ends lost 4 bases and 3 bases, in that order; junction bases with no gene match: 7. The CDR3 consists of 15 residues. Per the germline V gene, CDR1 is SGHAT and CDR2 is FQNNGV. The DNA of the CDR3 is TGTGCCAGCAGCTCGCCCTGGACAGGGGACTACGAGCAGTACTTC. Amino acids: CASSSPWTGDYEQYF. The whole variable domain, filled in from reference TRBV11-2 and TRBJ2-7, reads EAGVAQSPRYKIIEKRQSVAFWCNPISGHATLYWYQQILGQGPKLLIQFQNNGVVDDSQLPKDRFSAERLKGVDSTLKIQPAKLEDSAVYLCASSSPWTGDYEQYFGPGTRLTVT.

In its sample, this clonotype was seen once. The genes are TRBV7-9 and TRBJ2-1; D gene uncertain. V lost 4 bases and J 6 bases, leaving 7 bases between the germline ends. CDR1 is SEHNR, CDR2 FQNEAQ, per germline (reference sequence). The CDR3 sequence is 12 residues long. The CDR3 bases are TGTGCCAGCAGCTGGAGTGCCAATGAGCAGTTCTTC. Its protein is CASSWSANEQFF.

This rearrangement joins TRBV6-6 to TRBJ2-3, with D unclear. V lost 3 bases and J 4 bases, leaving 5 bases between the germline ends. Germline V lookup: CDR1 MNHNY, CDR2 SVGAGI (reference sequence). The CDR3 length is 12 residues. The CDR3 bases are TGTGCCAGCAGTTATCTGCCAGATACGCAGTATTTT. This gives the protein CASSYLPDTQYF.

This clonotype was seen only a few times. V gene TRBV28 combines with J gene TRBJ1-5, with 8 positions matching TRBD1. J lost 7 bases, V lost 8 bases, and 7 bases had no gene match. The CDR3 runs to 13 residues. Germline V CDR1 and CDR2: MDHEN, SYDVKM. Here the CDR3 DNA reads TGTGCCAGCCGACAGGGGAGAGGGCAGCCCCAGCATTTT. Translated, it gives CASRQGRGQPQHF.

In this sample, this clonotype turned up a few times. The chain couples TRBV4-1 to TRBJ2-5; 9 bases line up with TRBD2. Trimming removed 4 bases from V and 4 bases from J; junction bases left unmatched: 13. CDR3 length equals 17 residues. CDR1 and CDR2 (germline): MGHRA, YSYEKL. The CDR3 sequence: CASSPLSRGGAGETQYF. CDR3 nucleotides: TGCGCCAGCAGCCCCCTAAGCCGCGGGGGGGCGGGAGAGACCCAGTACTTC.

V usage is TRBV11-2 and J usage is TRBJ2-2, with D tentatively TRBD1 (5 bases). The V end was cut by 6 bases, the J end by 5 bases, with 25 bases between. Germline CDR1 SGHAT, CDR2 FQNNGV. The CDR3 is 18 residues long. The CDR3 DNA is TGTGCCAGCAGGCACCCAGGGCTCGGCACCGTAAGAACCGGGGAGCTGTTTTTT. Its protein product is CASRHPGLGTVRTGELFF.

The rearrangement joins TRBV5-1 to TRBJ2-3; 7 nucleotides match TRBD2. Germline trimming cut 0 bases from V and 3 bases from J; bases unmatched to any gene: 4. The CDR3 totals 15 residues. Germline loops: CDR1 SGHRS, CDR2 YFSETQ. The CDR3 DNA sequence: TGCGCCAGCAGCTTGGGATCAGCGGGGACAGATACGCAGTATTTT. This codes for CASSLGSAGTDTQYF.

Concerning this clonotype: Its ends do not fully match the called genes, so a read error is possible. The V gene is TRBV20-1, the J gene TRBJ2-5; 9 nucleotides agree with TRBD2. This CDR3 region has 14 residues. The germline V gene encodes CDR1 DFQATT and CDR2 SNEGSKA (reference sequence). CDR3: CSTRSTSGQETQYF. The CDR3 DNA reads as TGCAGTACTAGATCGACTAGCGGCCAAGAGACCCAGTACTTC.

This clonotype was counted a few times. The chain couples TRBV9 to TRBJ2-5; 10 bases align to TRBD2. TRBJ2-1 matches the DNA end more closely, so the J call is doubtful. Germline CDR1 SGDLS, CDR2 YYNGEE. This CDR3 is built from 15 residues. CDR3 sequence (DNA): TGTGCCAGCAGCGTAAGGGGCCAGCGGGGGGGCGAGCAGTTCTTC. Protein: CASSVRGQRGGEQFF.

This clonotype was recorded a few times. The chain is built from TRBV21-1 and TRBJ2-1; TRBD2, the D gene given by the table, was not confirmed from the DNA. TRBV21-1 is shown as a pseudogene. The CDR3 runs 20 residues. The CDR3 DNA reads TGTGCCAGCAGCAACCAAGGGACTAGCGGGAACCACAGCTCCTACAATGAGCAGTTCTTC. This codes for CASSNQGTSGNHSSYNEQFF.

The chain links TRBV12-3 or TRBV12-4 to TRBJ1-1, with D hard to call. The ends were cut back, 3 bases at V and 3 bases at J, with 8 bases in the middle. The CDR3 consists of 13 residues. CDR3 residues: CASSFQAYTEAFF. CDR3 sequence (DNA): TGTGCCAGCAGTTTTCAGGCTTACACTGAAGCTTTCTTT.

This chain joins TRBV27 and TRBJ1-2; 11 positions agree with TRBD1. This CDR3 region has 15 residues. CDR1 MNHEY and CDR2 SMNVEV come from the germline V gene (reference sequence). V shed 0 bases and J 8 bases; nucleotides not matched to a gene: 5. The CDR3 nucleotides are TGTGCCAGCAGTTTATCCGGGACAGGGGGTGGCGGCTACACCTTC. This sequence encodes CASSLSGTGGGGYTF.

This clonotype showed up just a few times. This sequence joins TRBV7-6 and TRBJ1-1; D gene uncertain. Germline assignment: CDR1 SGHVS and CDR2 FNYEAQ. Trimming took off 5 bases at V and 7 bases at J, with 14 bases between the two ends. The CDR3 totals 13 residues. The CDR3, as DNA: TGTGCCAGCAGCCCCGACGGACTTGGTGAAGCTTTCTTT. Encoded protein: CASSPDGLGEAFF.

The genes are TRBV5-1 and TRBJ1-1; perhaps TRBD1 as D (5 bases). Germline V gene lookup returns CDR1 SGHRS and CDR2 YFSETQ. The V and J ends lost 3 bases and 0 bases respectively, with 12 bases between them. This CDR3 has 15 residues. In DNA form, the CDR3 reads TGCGCCAGCAGCTCGACAGTACCTATGAACACTGAAGCTTTCTTT. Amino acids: CASSSTVPMNTEAFF. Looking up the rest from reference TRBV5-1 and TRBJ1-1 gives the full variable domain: KAGVTQTPRYLIKTRGQQVTLSCSPISGHRSVSWYQQTPGQGLQFLFEYFSETQRNKGNFPGRFSGRQFSNSRSEMNVSTLELGDSALYLCASSSTVPMNTEAFFGQGTRLTVV.

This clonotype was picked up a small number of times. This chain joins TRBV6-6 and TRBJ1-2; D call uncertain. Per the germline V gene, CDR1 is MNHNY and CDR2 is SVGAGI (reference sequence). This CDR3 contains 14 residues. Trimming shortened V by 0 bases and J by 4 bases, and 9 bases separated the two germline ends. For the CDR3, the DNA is TGTGCCAGCAGTTACTCGCCCAGGTCCTATGGCTACACCTTC. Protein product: CASSYSPRSYGYTF.

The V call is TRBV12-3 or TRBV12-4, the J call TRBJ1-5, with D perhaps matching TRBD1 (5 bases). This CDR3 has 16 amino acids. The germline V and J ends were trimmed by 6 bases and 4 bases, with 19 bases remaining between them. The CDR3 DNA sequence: TGTGCCAGCAGCCGGGGGACGGGGGGGGTAAATCAGCCCCAGCATTTT. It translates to CASSRGTGGVNQPQHF.

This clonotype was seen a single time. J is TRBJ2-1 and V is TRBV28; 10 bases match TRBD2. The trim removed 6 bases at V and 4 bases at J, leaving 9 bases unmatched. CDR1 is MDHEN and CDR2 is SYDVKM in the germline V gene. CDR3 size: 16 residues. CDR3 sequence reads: CASRGFRAGGYNEQFF. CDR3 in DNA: TGTGCCAGCAGGGGGTTCCGAGCGGGGGGGTACAATGAGCAGTTCTTC.

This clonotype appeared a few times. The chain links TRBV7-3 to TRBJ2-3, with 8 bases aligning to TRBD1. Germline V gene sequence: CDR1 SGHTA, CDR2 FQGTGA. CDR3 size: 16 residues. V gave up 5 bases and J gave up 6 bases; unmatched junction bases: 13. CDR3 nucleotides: TGTGCCAGCAGCCAGGGGGCGGGACCTCGGTTCGATACGCAGTATTTT. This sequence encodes CASSQGAGPRFDTQYF.

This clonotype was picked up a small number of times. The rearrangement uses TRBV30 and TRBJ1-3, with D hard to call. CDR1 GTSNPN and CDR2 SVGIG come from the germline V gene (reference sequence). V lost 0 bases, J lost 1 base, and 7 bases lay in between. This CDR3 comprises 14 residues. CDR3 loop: CAWSVLGSGNTIYF. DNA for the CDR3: TGTGCCTGGAGTGTACTGGGTTCTGGAAACACCATATATTTT. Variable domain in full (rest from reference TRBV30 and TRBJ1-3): SQTIHQWPATLVQPVGSPLSLECTVEGTSNPNLYWYRQAAGRGLQLLFYSVGIGQISSEVPQNLSASRPQDRQFILSSKKLLLSDSGFYLCAWSVLGSGNTIYFGEGSWLTVV.

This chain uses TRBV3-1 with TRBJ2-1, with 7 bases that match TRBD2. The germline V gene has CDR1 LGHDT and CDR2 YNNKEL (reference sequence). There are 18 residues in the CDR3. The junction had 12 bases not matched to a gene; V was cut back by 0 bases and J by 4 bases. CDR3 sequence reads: CASSQDLGYKRGYNEQFF. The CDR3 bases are TGTGCCAGCAGCCAAGATTTGGGATACAAGCGGGGTTACAATGAGCAGTTCTTC.

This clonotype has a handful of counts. In DNA, the CDR3 is TGCGCCAGCAGCTTGTTCCGCCCGGTGTTTAGAGGCACTGAAGCTTTCTTT. Protein sequence: CASSLFRPVFRGTEAFF. V gene TRBV5-1 combines with J gene TRBJ1-1; D is unclear. This CDR3 contains 17 residues. V lost 1 base and J 4 bases, leaving 20 bases between the germline ends. CDR1 and CDR2 (germline): SGHRS, YFSETQ.

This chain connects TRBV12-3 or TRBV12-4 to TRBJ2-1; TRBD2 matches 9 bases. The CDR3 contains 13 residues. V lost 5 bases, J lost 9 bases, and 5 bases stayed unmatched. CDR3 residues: CASSAGLALEQFF. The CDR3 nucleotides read TGTGCCAGCAGTGCGGGACTAGCTCTTGAGCAGTTCTTC.

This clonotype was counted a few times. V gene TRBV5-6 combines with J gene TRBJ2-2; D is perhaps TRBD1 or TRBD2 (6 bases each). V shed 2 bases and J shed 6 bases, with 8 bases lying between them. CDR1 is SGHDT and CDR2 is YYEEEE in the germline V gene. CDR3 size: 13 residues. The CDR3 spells CASSFGGPGELFF. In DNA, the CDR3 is TGTGCCAGCAGCTTCGGGGGCCCCGGGGAGCTGTTTTTT.

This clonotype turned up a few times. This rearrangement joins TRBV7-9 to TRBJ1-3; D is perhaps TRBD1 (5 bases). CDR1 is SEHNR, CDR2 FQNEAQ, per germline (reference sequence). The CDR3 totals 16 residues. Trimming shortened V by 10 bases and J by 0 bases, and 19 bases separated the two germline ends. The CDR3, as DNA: TGTGCCACTGGGGGTGGTCCAGGGACCTCTGGAAACACCATATATTTT. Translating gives CATGGGPGTSGNTIYF. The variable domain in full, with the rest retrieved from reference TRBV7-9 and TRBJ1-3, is DTGVSQNPRHKITKRGQNVTFRCDPISEHNRLYWYRQTLGQGPEFLTYFQNEAQLEKSRLLSDRFSAERPKGSFSTLEIQRTEQGDSAMYLCATGGGPGTSGNTIYFGEGSWLTVV.

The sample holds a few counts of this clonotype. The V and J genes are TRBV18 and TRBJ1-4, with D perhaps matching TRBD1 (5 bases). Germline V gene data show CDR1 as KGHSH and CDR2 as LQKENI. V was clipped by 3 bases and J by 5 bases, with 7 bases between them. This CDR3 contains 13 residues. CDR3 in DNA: TGTGCCAGCTCACCGGGGGAAAATGAAAAACTGTTTTTT. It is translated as CASSPGENEKLFF.

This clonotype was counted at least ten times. The CDR3 protein is CASSLGQNTGELFF. For the CDR3, the DNA is TGCGCCAGCAGCTTGGGACAGAACACCGGGGAGCTGTTTTTT. The chain uses TRBV5-1 and TRBJ2-2; D is undetermined. The CDR3 spans 14 residues. From germline, CDR1 is SGHRS and CDR2 YFSETQ. V lost 0 bases to trimming and J lost 1 base, with 4 bases between them.

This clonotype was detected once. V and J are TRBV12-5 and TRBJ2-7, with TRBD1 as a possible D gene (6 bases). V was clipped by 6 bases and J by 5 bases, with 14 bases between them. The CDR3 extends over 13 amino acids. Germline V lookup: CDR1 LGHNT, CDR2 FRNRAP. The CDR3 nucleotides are TGTGCTAGTGGATTTCCCCCAGGGGACGAGCAGTACTTC. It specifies CASGFPPGDEQYF.

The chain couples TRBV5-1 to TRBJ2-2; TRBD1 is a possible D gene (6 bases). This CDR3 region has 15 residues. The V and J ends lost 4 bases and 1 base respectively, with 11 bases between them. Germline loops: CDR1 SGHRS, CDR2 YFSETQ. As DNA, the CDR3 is TGCGCCAGCAGCGGGGGCTGGGGGAACACCGGGGAGCTGTTTTTT. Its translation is CASSGGWGNTGELFF.

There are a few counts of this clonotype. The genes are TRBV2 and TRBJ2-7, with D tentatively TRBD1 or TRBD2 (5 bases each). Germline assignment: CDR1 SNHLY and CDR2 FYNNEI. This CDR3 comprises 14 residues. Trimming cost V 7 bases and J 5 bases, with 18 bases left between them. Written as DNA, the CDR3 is TGTGCCAGCAATTCCAGAGGGGTTTGGCACGAGCAGTACTTC. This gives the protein CASNSRGVWHEQYF.

The CDR3 bases are TGTGCCAGCGAGGTAGAGGCCAAAAACATTCAGTACTTC. Its translation is CASEVEAKNIQYF. The V and J genes are TRBV13 and TRBJ2-4; D uncertain. CDR3 length equals 13 residues. Germline values: CDR1 PRHDT, CDR2 FYEKMQ (reference sequence). V was pared by 8 bases and J by 1 base, with 9 bases between.